The 9 T cell receptor beta chains presented below share a single source sample, sequenced in a study of CD8 T cells in Susac syndrome. With random hexamers, reverse transcription was performed on about 0.5 to 1 ug of RNA. TCRdb independently ran MiXCR on the immunoSEQ multiplex PCR reads; one entry per CDR3 protein. The profile shows 45,000 to 60,000 distinct CDR3 sequences, about 92% of them singletons. Sequencing input: CD8+ T cells from PBMCs. The receptors stem from a human donor in good health.

The chain employs TRBV11-2 and TRBJ2-7, with D perhaps TRBD1 (5 bases). Trimming pared 3 bases from V and 1 base from J, leaving 10 bases between. The CDR3 has 14 residues. The germline gives CDR1 SGHAT, CDR2 FQNNGV. The CDR3 loop reads CASSFEPGSYEQYF. The CDR3 DNA is TGTGCCAGCAGCTTCGAGCCAGGGTCCTACGAGCAGTACTTC.

This sequence joins TRBV13 and TRBJ1-1; D uncertain. V was cut by 2 bases and J by 1 base, with 5 bases left in between. CDR1 is PRHDT, CDR2 FYEKMQ, per germline (reference sequence). This CDR3 is 13 amino acids long. The CDR3 here is CASSLLRNTEAFF. In DNA, the CDR3 is TGTGCCAGCAGCTTATTGCGGAACACTGAAGCTTTCTTT.

The chain is built from TRBV11-2 and TRBJ2-3; D uncertain. The J call is uncertain, as TRBJ1-5 better fits the DNA end. The CDR3 has 12 amino acids. CDR1 is SGHAT and CDR2 is FQNNGV in the germline V gene. CDR3 protein: CASSIGRDTQHF. The CDR3 nucleotides read TGTGCCAGCAGCATCGGACGGGATACGCAGCATTTT.

This clonotype is a singleton in its sample. DNA of the CDR3: TGCGCCAGCATATGGACCCAAGGGGGCGAGCAGTACTTC. Its translation is CASIWTQGGEQYF. The chain recombines TRBV10-2 with TRBJ2-7; D possibly corresponds to TRBD1 (6 bases). Trimming pared 7 bases from V and 6 bases from J, leaving 16 bases between. Germline-derived CDR1 and CDR2 are WSHSY and SAAADI. This CDR3 spans 13 amino acids.

The chain couples TRBV6-2 or TRBV6-3 to TRBJ1-1; D gene unclear. The V and J ends lost 7 bases and 0 bases respectively, with 9 bases between them. This CDR3 comprises 13 residues. The germline V gene encodes CDR1 MNHEY and CDR2 SVGEGT. The chain's CDR3 is CASTVGLNTEAFF. CDR3 coding DNA: TGTGCCAGCACAGTGGGGTTGAACACTGAAGCTTTCTTT.

V and J are TRBV6-5 and TRBJ1-1; no clear D gene. Trimming pared 5 bases from V and 4 bases from J, leaving 11 bases between. The CDR3 spans 13 residues. Germline values: CDR1 MNHEY, CDR2 SVGAGI. CDR3 loop: CASSPGLGTEAFF. CDR3 DNA sequence: TGTGCCAGCAGTCCAGGACTGGGCACTGAAGCTTTCTTT.

The chain combines TRBV5-6 with TRBJ2-1, with no clear D. Between the trimmed V and J ends, which lost 4 bases and 0 bases, there was a span of 8 bases. This CDR3 contains 14 residues. From germline, CDR1 is SGHDT and CDR2 YYEEEE. DNA of the CDR3: TGTGCCAGCAGCGATGAAAGCTCCTACAATGAGCAGTTCTTC. Translation gives CASSDESSYNEQFF.

The DNA of the CDR3 is TGCGCCAGCAGCCAAGAACGTAGAAACACCATATATTTT. Amino acids: CASSQERRNTIYF. J is TRBJ1-3 and V is TRBV4-1, with no clear D. Germline V gene lookup returns CDR1 MGHRA and CDR2 YSYEKL. Trimming stripped 0 bases from V and 5 bases from J, with 5 bases between. This CDR3 has 13 residues.

The chain links TRBV2 to TRBJ2-2; 8 bases are shared with TRBD1. J was trimmed by 6 bases and V by 7 bases; bases with no gene match: 7. CDR3 size: 14 residues. Looked up from germline, CDR1 is SNHLY and CDR2 is FYNNEI. CDR3 DNA: TGTGCCAGCAAGACGGACAGGGATGCCGGGGAGCTGTTTTTT. Its protein is CASKTDRDAGELFF.